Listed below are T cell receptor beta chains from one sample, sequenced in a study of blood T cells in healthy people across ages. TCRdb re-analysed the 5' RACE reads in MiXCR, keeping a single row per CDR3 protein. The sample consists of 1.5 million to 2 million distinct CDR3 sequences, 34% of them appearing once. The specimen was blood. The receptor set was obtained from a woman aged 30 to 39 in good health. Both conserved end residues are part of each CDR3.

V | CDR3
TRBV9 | CASSVGSSGYEQYF
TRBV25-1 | CASGGHELFF
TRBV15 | CATSRSQRGPYEQYF
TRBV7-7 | CASSPEGRRRETQYF
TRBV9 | CASPDPNTGELFF
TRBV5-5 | CASSLFRDRNSPLHF
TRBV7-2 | CAESGGRSTDTQYF
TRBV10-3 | CAISESGRQETQYF
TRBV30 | CAWEGSGLGAYNEQFF
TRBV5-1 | CASSLAVEGLAGYNEQFF
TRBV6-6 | CATEDGSNYGYTF
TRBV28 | CASSLTQPYEQYF
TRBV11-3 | CASSFDLGTPTF